This TCR beta chain was documented in a study of OX40 agonist ivuxolimab in advanced cancers. The overall study: Dosing consisted of intravenous ivuxolimab at 0.01 to 10 mg/kg every 2 weeks. Two patients with cutaneous melanoma and one with hepatocellular carcinoma, three in total, showed partial responses.

The CDR3 loop spans 16 amino acids. Germline V gene sequence: CDR1 SGHRS, CDR2 YFSETQ. Unmatched junction bases numbered 14, after V lost 6 bases and J lost 2 bases. Using immunoSEQ multiplex PCR, the repertoire was profiled, and TCRdb retains in-frame clones only, with some absent. This repertoire shows some 17,000 clones, 72% found once; its top ten account for 24%. The sample in question was CD4+ or CD8+ T cells sorted from blood, obtained in a trial of the OX40 agonist ivuxolimab. The sequence was obtained from an adult with an advanced solid tumor such as melanoma, head and neck, liver or kidney cancer. V and J are TRBV5-1 and TRBJ2-7; TRBD1 matches at 7 bases. CDR3 sequence (DNA): TGCGCCAGCAAAGGATCGGGACAGCCGGACACCTACGAGCAGTACTTC. This encodes CASKGSGQPDTYEQYF.